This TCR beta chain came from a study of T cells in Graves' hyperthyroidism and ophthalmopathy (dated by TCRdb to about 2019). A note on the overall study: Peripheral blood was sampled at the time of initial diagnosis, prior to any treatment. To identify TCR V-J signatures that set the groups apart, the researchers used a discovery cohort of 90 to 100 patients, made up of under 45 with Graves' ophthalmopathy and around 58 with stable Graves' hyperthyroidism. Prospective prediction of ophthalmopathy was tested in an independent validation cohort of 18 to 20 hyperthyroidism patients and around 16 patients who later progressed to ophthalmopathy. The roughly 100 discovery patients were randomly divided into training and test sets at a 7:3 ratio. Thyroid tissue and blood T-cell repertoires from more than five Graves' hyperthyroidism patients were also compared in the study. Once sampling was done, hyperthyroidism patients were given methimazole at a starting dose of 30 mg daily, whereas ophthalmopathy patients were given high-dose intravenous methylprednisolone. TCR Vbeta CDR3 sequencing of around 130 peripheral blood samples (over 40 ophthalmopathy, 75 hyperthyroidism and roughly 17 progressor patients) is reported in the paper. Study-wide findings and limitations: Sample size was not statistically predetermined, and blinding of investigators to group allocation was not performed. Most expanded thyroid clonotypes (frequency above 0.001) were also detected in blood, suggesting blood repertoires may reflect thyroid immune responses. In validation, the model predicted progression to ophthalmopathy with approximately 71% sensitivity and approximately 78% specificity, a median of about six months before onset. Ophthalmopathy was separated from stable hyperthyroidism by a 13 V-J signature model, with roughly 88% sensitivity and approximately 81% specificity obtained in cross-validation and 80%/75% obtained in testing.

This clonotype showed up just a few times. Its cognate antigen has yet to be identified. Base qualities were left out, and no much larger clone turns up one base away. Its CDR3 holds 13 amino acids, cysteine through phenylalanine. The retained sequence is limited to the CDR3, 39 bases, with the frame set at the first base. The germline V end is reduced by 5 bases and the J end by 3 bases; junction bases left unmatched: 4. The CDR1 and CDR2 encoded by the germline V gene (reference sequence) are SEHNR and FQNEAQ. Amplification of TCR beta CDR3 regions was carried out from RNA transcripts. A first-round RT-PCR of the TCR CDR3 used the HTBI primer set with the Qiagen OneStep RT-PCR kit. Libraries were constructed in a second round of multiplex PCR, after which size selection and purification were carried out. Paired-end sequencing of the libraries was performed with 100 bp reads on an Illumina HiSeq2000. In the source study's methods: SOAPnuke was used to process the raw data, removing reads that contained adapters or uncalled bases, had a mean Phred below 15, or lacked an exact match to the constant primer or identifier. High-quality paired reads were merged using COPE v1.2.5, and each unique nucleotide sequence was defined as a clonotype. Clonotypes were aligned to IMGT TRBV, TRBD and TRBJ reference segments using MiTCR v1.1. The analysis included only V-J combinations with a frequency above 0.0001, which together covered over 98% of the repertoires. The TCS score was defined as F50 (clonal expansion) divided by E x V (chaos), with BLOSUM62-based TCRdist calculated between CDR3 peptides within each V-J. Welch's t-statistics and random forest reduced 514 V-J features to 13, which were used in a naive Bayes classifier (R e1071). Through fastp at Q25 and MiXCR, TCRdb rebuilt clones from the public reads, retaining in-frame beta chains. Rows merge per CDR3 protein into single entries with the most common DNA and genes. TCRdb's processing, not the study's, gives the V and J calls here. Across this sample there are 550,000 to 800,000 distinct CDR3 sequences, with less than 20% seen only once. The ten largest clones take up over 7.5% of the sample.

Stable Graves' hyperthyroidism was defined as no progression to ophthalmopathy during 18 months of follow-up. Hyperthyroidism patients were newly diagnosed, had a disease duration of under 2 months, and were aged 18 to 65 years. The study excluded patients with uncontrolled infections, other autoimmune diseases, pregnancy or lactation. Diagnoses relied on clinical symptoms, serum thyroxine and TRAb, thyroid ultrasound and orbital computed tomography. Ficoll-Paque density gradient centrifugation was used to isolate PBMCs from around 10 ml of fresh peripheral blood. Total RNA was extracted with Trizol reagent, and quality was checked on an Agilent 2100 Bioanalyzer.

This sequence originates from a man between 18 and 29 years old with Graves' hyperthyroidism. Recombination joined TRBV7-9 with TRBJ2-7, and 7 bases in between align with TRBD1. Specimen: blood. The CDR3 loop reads CASSQGTDYEQYF. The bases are TGTGCCAGCAGCCAAGGGACAGACTACGAGCAGTACTTC.